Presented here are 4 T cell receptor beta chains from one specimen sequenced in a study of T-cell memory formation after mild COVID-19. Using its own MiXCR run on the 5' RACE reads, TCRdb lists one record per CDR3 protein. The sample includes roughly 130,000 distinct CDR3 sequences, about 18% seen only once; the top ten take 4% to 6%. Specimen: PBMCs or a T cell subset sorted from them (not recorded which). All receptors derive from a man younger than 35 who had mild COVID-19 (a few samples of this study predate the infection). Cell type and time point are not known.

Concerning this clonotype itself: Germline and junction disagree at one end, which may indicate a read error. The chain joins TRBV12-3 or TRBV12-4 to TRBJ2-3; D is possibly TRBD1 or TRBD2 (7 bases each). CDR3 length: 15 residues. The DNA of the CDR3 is TGTGACAGCAGTTTCAGGGGGGGCGGCACAGATACGCAGTATTTT. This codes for CDSSFRGGGTDTQYF.

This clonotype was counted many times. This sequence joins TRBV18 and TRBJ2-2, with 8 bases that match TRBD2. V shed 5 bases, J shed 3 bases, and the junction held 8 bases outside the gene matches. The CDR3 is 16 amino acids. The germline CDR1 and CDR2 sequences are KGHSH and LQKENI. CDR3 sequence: CASSSRGGSDTGELFF. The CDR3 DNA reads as TGTGCCAGCTCATCACGGGGGGGTTCGGACACCGGGGAGCTGTTTTTT.

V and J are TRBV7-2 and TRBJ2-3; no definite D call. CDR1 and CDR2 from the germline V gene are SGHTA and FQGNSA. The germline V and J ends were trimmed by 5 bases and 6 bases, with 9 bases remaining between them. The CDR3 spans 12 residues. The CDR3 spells CASSPHRDTQYF. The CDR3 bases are TGTGCCAGCAGCCCCCATCGGGATACGCAGTATTTT.

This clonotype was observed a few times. The CDR3 nucleotides read TGCGCCAGCAGCCAAGATGCCAGAGGAATGGGTGAAAAACTGTTTTTT. Its protein product is CASSQDARGMGEKLFF. V and J are TRBV4-3 and TRBJ1-4; D remains unclear. This CDR3 has 16 residues. The ends were cut back, 0 bases at V and 7 bases at J, with 15 bases in the middle. Per germline, CDR1 LGHNA and CDR2 YSLEER.